What follows are 18 T cell receptor beta chains derived from one specimen sequenced in a study of OX40 agonist ivuxolimab in advanced cancers. The table came from immunoSEQ multiplex PCR; TCRdb's copy has only in-frame clones and leaves some out. The sample includes about 20,000 clones, around nine tenths of them seen just once. Specimen: CD4+ or CD8+ T cells sorted from blood, collected in a trial of the OX40 agonist ivuxolimab. These receptors all come from an adult with an advanced solid tumor such as melanoma, head and neck, liver or kidney cancer.

This clone was detected only a few times. The rearrangement links TRBV11-2 to TRBJ2-7; no firm D call. This CDR3 is 11 amino acids long. Trimming took 3 bases from V and 3 from J, leaving 3 bases between them. The germline V gene has CDR1 SGHAT and CDR2 FQNNGV. In DNA form, the CDR3 reads TGTGCCAGCAGCTTGAACTACGAGCAGTACTTC. Protein product: CASSLNYEQYF.

This clone showed up just a few times. The V gene is TRBV6-1, the J gene TRBJ2-7; possible D gene TRBD1, 6 bases. This CDR3 spans 15 amino acids. The ends were cut back, 7 bases at V and 3 bases at J, with 19 bases in the middle. From germline, CDR1 is MNHNS and CDR2 SASEGT. The CDR3 reads CASIFAGTTRYEQYF. The CDR3 coding sequence is TGTGCCAGCATCTTCGCCGGGACAACCCGCTACGAGCAGTACTTC.

Only one count was recorded for this clone. The chain employs TRBV4-1 and TRBJ1-6; TRBD1 agrees at 7 bases. Germline V gene data show CDR1 as MGHRA and CDR2 as YSYEKL. The CDR3 spans 17 residues. Trimming removed 0 bases from V and 2 bases from J; junction bases left unmatched: 4. CDR3 in DNA: TGCGCCAGCAGCCAAGATCCGGGACAGCCCTATAATTCACCCCTCCACTTT. It encodes CASSQDPGQPYNSPLHF.

A few counts support this clone. The chain couples TRBV9 to TRBJ1-4; TRBD1 matches at 8 bases. Germline CDR1 is SGDLS and CDR2 is YYNGEE. The CDR3 contains 15 residues. V was clipped by 2 bases and J by 4 bases; unmatched bases: 4. The CDR3 here is CASSVDRGLNEKLFF. The DNA for the CDR3 is TGTGCCAGCAGCGTCGACAGGGGTCTTAATGAAAAACTGTTTTTT.

The chain combines TRBV7-6 with TRBJ2-3; D possibly corresponds to TRBD2 (7 bases). The V end lost 0 bases, the J end lost 4 bases, and 14 bases lay between the germline ends. The germline V gene encodes CDR1 SGHVS and CDR2 FNYEAQ. CDR3 length: 16 amino acids. In nucleotides, the CDR3 is TGTGCCAGCAGCTTAGCAGTGGGGGGGCTGGCAGATACGCAGTATTTT. Translation: CASSLAVGGLADTQYF.

The chain joins TRBV7-6 to TRBJ2-7; the D gene could be TRBD1 or TRBD2 (6 bases each). This CDR3 is 14 amino acids long. Germline V gives CDR1 SGHVS, CDR2 FNYEAQ. Trimming stripped 4 bases from V and 5 bases from J, with 15 bases between. CDR3 DNA: TGTGCCAGCAGCTGGGGCCGGGGGCCTGACGAGCAGTACTTC. It is translated as CASSWGRGPDEQYF.

The chain has TRBV9 and TRBJ1-2; 8 bases align to TRBD1. Germline V CDR1 and CDR2: SGDLS, YYNGEE. This CDR3 contains 16 residues. V was pared by 3 bases and J by 4 bases, with 11 bases of the junction left unmatched. The CDR3, as DNA: TGTGCCAGCAGCGGAGGCTTCAGGGGGCGCGTCTATGGCTACACCTTC. Translating it yields CASSGGFRGRVYGYTF.

V and J are TRBV5-1 and TRBJ2-7; 7 nucleotides line up with TRBD1. Germline V gene sequence: CDR1 SGHRS, CDR2 YFSETQ. This CDR3 comprises 13 residues. J was trimmed by 3 bases and V by 0 bases; bases with no gene match: 0. CDR3: CASSLGTGYEQYF. The CDR3, as DNA: TGCGCCAGCAGCTTGGGGACAGGCTACGAGCAGTACTTC. The variable domain in full, with the rest retrieved from reference TRBV5-1 and TRBJ2-7, is KAGVTQTPRYLIKTRGQQVTLSCSPISGHRSVSWYQQTPGQGLQFLFEYFSETQRNKGNFPGRFSGRQFSNSRSEMNVSTLELGDSALYLCASSLGTGYEQYFGPGTRLTVT.

V usage is TRBV6-1 and J usage is TRBJ1-2; possibly TRBD1 for D (5 bases). Germline V CDR1 and CDR2: MNHNS, SASEGT. This CDR3 region has 14 residues. The V gene lost 0 bases and the J gene lost 8 bases, with 13 bases spanning the gap. DNA for the CDR3: TGTGCCAGCAGTGAAGCGACAGCCCCTCGGGGCTACACCTTC. It is translated as CASSEATAPRGYTF.

V gene TRBV27 combines with J gene TRBJ1-2; D not certain. The V end lost 2 bases, the J end lost 6 bases, and 13 bases lay between the germline ends. Per the germline V gene, CDR1 is MNHEY and CDR2 is SMNVEV (reference sequence). The CDR3 length is 14 residues. In nucleotides, the CDR3 is TGTGCCAGCAGTTTAAGGCCAGGCGACCATGGCTACACCTTC. Protein sequence: CASSLRPGDHGYTF.

V usage is TRBV19 and J usage is TRBJ2-7, with D hard to call. Trimming stripped 3 bases from V and 1 base from J, with 7 bases between. CDR1 LNHDA and CDR2 SQIVND come from the germline V gene (reference sequence). The CDR3 has 13 amino acids. CDR3 loop: CASSIARSYEQYF. CDR3 DNA: TGTGCCAGTAGTATCGCCAGGTCCTACGAGCAGTACTTC.

The V gene is TRBV5-4, the J gene TRBJ2-3; 11 bases line up with TRBD2. With V trimmed by 4 bases and J by 1 base, 5 bases remained unmatched. This CDR3 region has 16 residues. Germline values: CDR1 SGHNT, CDR2 YYREEE (reference sequence). CDR3 residues: CASSQATSGGTDTQYF. As DNA, the CDR3 is TGTGCCAGCAGCCAAGCGACTAGCGGGGGCACAGATACGCAGTATTTT. Combining the CDR3 with reference TRBV5-4 and TRBJ2-3 gives the whole variable domain ETGVTQSPTHLIKTRGQQVTLRCSSQSGHNTVSWYQQALGQGPQFIFQYYREEENGRGNFPPRFSGLQFPNYSSELNVNALELDDSALYLCASSQATSGGTDTQYFGPGTRLTVL.

The CDR3 bases are TGTGCCAGCAGTTTAGAGGGTATGGGGCCCCAGCATTTT. Its protein is CASSLEGMGPQHF. The chain links TRBV27 to TRBJ1-5; D call uncertain. The CDR3 sequence is 13 residues long. Germline V gene data show CDR1 as MNHEY and CDR2 as SMNVEV (reference sequence). Trimming pared 2 bases from V and 9 bases from J, leaving 11 bases between.

V is TRBV7-3 and J is TRBJ2-5; possibly TRBD1 for D (6 bases). V was cut by 1 base and J by 5 bases, with 11 bases left in between. This CDR3 comprises 14 residues. Germline CDR1 is SGHTA and CDR2 is FQGTGA. The CDR3 loop reads CASSLNGGEETQYF. Written as DNA, the CDR3 is TGTGCCAGCAGCTTAAATGGGGGCGAGGAGACCCAGTACTTC.

The chain recombines TRBV19 with TRBJ2-1; possibly TRBD2 for D (6 bases). V was pared by 7 bases and J by 4 bases, with 8 bases between. This CDR3 region has 12 residues. The V gene's germline CDR1 is LNHDA and CDR2 SQIVND (reference sequence). In DNA form, the CDR3 reads TGTGCCAGTATGCGGGGTTACAATGAGCAGTTCTTC. The encoded protein is CASMRGYNEQFF.

The chain combines TRBV4-3 with TRBJ2-1, with 11 bases lining up with TRBD1. Trimming removed 4 bases from V and 6 bases from J; junction bases left unmatched: 5. The CDR3 length is 15 residues. Germline V gene sequence: CDR1 LGHNA, CDR2 YSLEER. CDR3 DNA sequence: TGCGCCAGCAGCCCGGGACAGGGGGTCCCCAATGAGCAGTTCTTC. Protein product: CASSPGQGVPNEQFF.

There are a few counts of this clone. The chain combines TRBV6-5 with TRBJ2-7; perhaps TRBD2 as D (6 bases). The germline V and J ends were trimmed by 2 bases and 3 bases, with 11 bases remaining between them. The CDR3 totals 14 residues. Germline loops: CDR1 MNHEY, CDR2 SVGAGI. The CDR3 protein is CASSYVAGRYEQYF. The CDR3 bases are TGTGCCAGCAGTTACGTCGCGGGGCGCTACGAGCAGTACTTC.

The CDR3 protein is CARGGTPNEKLFF. The CDR3 DNA is TGTGCCAGGGGGGGGACCCCTAATGAAAAACTGTTTTTT. This chain connects TRBV6-6 to TRBJ1-4, with D possibly matching TRBD1 (5 bases). Germline CDR1 is MNHNY and CDR2 is SVGAGI (reference sequence). CDR3 length: 13 residues. The V end was cut by 9 bases, the J end by 3 bases, with 11 bases between.